The 21 T cell receptor beta chains below were found in one sample sequenced in a study of OX40 agonist ivuxolimab in advanced cancers. Measured with immunoSEQ multiplex PCR; TCRdb has only the in-frame clones, and not every one. Among approximately 11,000 clones listed, around 80% were seen once. The material sequenced was CD4+ or CD8+ T cells sorted from blood, taken in a trial of the OX40 agonist ivuxolimab. All receptors derive from an adult with an advanced solid tumor such as melanoma, head and neck, liver or kidney cancer.

The gene calls are TRBV7-9 and TRBJ1-1; D is ambiguous. The CDR3 is made up of 13 amino acids. Trimming took 5 bases from V and 7 from J, leaving 14 bases between them. Germline V CDR1 and CDR2: SEHNR, FQNEAQ (reference sequence). The CDR3 nucleotides are TGTGCCAGCAGCCCCGCCCCGGGGAGTGAAGCTTTCTTT. This sequence encodes CASSPAPGSEAFF.

The chain combines TRBV6-4 with TRBJ2-1, with TRBD2 matching over 8 bases. V lost 4 bases, J lost 4 bases, and 6 bases stayed unmatched. In germline, CDR1 is MRHNA, CDR2 SNTAGT. The CDR3 spans 15 residues. As DNA, the CDR3 is TGTGCCAGCAGTGCTACTAGCGGTCCGTACAATGAGCAGTTCTTC. This codes for CASSATSGPYNEQFF.

This chain uses TRBV27 with TRBJ2-2; D unresolved. The CDR3 is 14 amino acids. The germline gives CDR1 MNHEY, CDR2 SMNVEV (reference sequence). Between the trimmed V and J ends, which lost 0 bases and 5 bases, there was a span of 7 bases. In DNA form, the CDR3 reads TGTGCCAGCAGTTTATCCAGATGGACCGGGGAGCTGTTTTTT. Translating it yields CASSLSRWTGELFF.

This clone was observed once. The chain uses TRBV15 and TRBJ2-7; TRBD2 agrees at 7 bases. This CDR3 has 13 residues. Germline V gives CDR1 LNHNV, CDR2 YYDKDF (reference sequence). V dropped 1 base and J dropped 5; count of bases not matched to a gene: 2. For the CDR3, the DNA is TGTGCCACCAGCAGAGGGGGAGGGAACGAGCAGTACTTC. It specifies CATSRGGGNEQYF.

The chain uses TRBV11-3 and TRBJ2-2; TRBD2 matches 10 bases. Germline CDR1 and CDR2: SGHNT and YENEEA. CDR3 length: 17 residues. Trimming removed 3 bases from V and 4 bases from J; junction bases left unmatched: 8. CDR3 amino acids: CASSFQAGGPSTGELFF. CDR3 DNA: TGTGCCAGCAGCTTCCAAGCGGGAGGGCCGAGCACCGGGGAGCTGTTTTTT.

The chain recombines TRBV5-1 with TRBJ2-1, with 8 bases that match TRBD1. Germline V lookup: CDR1 SGHRS, CDR2 YFSETQ. The junction had 9 bases not matched to a gene; V was cut back by 4 bases and J by 6 bases. The CDR3 is made up of 15 amino acids. The CDR3 region is CASSPGQDDRNEQFF. The CDR3, as DNA: TGCGCCAGCAGCCCGGGACAGGATGATCGCAATGAGCAGTTCTTC. Based on the CDR3 plus reference TRBV5-1 and TRBJ2-1, the full variable domain is KAGVTQTPRYLIKTRGQQVTLSCSPISGHRSVSWYQQTPGQGLQFLFEYFSETQRNKGNFPGRFSGRQFSNSRSEMNVSTLELGDSALYLCASSPGQDDRNEQFFGPGTRLTVL.

The rearrangement joins TRBV10-1 to TRBJ2-2; 7 nucleotides match TRBD1. V lost 0 bases to trimming and J lost 3 bases; unmatched junction nucleotides: 16. The CDR3 runs 20 residues. Germline loops: CDR1 WNHNN, CDR2 SYGVQD (reference sequence). The CDR3 is CASSESFWETGIYYTGELFF. The CDR3 coding sequence is TGCGCCAGCAGTGAGTCGTTTTGGGAGACAGGGATTTACTACACCGGGGAGCTGTTTTTT.

The J gene is TRBJ1-1, the V gene TRBV5-5; D is unclear. V lost 4 bases and J lost 5, with 18 bases in between. CDR3 length: 15 amino acids. The V gene's germline CDR1 is SGHKS and CDR2 YYEKEE (reference sequence). The CDR3 is CASSQTSTGSTEAFF. CDR3 DNA: TGTGCCAGCAGCCAAACGTCTACGGGATCGACTGAAGCTTTCTTT.

CDR3 loop: CASSLANWERGTYQETQYF. The CDR3 DNA reads as TGTGCCAGCAGCTTAGCAAACTGGGAGCGGGGGACCTACCAAGAGACCCAGTACTTC. The chain couples TRBV7-9 to TRBJ2-5; 8 nucleotides match TRBD2. CDR1 SEHNR and CDR2 FQNEAQ come from the germline V gene (reference sequence). The CDR3 covers 19 residues. The junction had 12 bases not matched to a gene; V was cut back by 0 bases and J by 0 bases.

The chain combines TRBV11-2 with TRBJ2-7; D remains unclear. This CDR3 has 13 residues. Germline CDR1 and CDR2: SGHAT and FQNNGV. The V end was cut by 4 bases, the J end by 2 bases, with 9 bases between. CDR3 protein: CASSSWTAYEQYF. The DNA for the CDR3 is TGTGCCAGCAGCTCCTGGACGGCCTACGAGCAGTACTTC.

This clone is medium-sized by share. This chain connects TRBV6-1 to TRBJ1-5, with TRBD1 matching over 7 bases. The CDR3 is made up of 15 amino acids. V shed 10 bases, J shed 7 bases, and the junction held 16 bases outside the gene matches. Germline CDR1 reads MNHNS; CDR2 reads SASEGT. CDR3: CATQRWDSHLQPQHF. DNA of the CDR3: TGTGCCACCCAGCGGTGGGACAGTCACCTCCAGCCCCAGCATTTT.

V is TRBV6-6 and J is TRBJ2-7; TRBD1 is a possible D gene (6 bases). The germline V gene encodes CDR1 MNHNY and CDR2 SVGAGI (reference sequence). The CDR3 is 14 residues long. Trimming removed 2 bases from V and 3 bases from J, with 11 bases in between. The CDR3 here is CASSYPRGNYEQYF. The CDR3 DNA reads as TGTGCCAGCAGTTACCCTAGGGGGAACTACGAGCAGTACTTC.

The V gene is TRBV27, the J gene TRBJ2-7; TRBD2 aligns across 7 bases. Per germline, CDR1 MNHEY and CDR2 SMNVEV (reference sequence). Germline trimming cut 10 bases from V and 0 bases from J; bases unmatched to any gene: 9. This CDR3 has 14 residues. CDR3 nucleotides: TGTGCCACCAGAGTTGCGGGGGTCTCCTACGAGCAGTACTTC. It codes for CATRVAGVSYEQYF.

The chain employs TRBV6-4 and TRBJ2-1; D perhaps matches TRBD2 (6 bases). Germline CDR1 and CDR2: MRHNA and SNTAGT. Trimming took off 0 bases at V and 0 bases at J, with 9 bases between the two ends. The CDR3 consists of 16 residues. Written as DNA, the CDR3 is TGTGCCAGCAGTGACTCTGACGGGAGCTCCTACAATGAGCAGTTCTTC. It is translated as CASSDSDGSSYNEQFF.

This rearrangement joins TRBV4-1 to TRBJ1-6; D unresolved. The CDR3 consists of 14 residues. V lost 0 bases and J 8 bases, leaving 8 bases between the germline ends. Looked up from germline, CDR1 is MGHRA and CDR2 is YSYEKL. CDR3 coding DNA: TGCGCCAGCAGCCAAGAGGGCGGTTATTCACCCCTCCACTTT. This codes for CASSQEGGYSPLHF.

V is TRBV5-8 and J is TRBJ1-2; D gene uncertain. The CDR3 contains 11 residues. Between the trimmed V and J ends, which lost 3 bases and 7 bases, there was a span of 7 bases. CDR1 is SGHTS, CDR2 YDEGEE, per germline. In DNA, the CDR3 is TGTGCCAGCAGCTCTGGCGTTGGCTACACCTTC. Protein product: CASSSGVGYTF.

This clone appeared a single time. The rearrangement links TRBV7-9 to TRBJ1-3, with 7 bases aligning to TRBD1. V gave up 5 bases and J gave up 2 bases; unmatched junction bases: 12. The CDR3 covers 17 residues. Germline CDR1 and CDR2: SEHNR and FQNEAQ (reference sequence). CDR3 residues: CASSTTTTGQAGNTIYF. The CDR3 DNA follows: TGTGCCAGCAGCACGACCACGACCGGACAGGCTGGAAACACCATATATTTT. The variable domain in full, completed from reference TRBV7-9 and TRBJ1-3, reads DTGVSQNPRHKITKRGQNVTFRCDPISEHNRLYWYRQTLGQGPEFLTYFQNEAQLEKSRLLSDRFSAERPKGSFSTLEIQRTEQGDSAMYLCASSTTTTGQAGNTIYFGEGSWLTVV.

This rearrangement joins TRBV7-9 to TRBJ2-3, with 11 bases identical to TRBD2. The CDR3 is 16 residues long. V shed 7 bases, J shed 4 bases, and the junction held 10 bases outside the gene matches. CDR1 is SEHNR, CDR2 FQNEAQ, per germline (reference sequence). This CDR3 reads CASTPPSGRLPDTQYF. CDR3 bases: TGTGCCAGCACCCCCCCTAGCGGGAGGTTACCAGATACGCAGTATTTT.

The rearrangement uses TRBV30 and TRBJ1-2; 8 nucleotides line up with TRBD1. The CDR3 is 14 amino acids. V lost 7 bases and J lost 3; bases outside the gene matches: 10. CDR1 GTSNPN and CDR2 SVGIG come from the germline V gene (reference sequence). The CDR3 region is CAYHGTGVHYGYTF. The CDR3 nucleotides are TGTGCCTACCACGGGACAGGAGTTCACTATGGCTACACCTTC. Together with reference TRBV30 and TRBJ1-2, the CDR3 gives the full variable domain: SQTIHQWPATLVQPVGSPLSLECTVEGTSNPNLYWYRQAAGRGLQLLFYSVGIGQISSEVPQNLSASRPQDRQFILSSKKLLLSDSGFYLCAYHGTGVHYGYTFGSGTRLTVV.

The J gene is TRBJ2-3, the V gene TRBV11-1, with 7 bases aligning to TRBD2. The J segment lost 0 bases and the V segment lost 5 bases, leaving 8 bases of the junction unmatched. The CDR3 has 16 residues. The germline CDR1 and CDR2 sequences are SGHAT and FQDESV (reference sequence). In DNA, the CDR3 is TGTGCCAGCAGCGACCGACTAGCAGCTAGCACAGATACGCAGTATTTT. This codes for CASSDRLAASTDTQYF.

The rearrangement joins TRBV7-8 to TRBJ1-5; 9 nucleotides match TRBD1. CDR1 and CDR2 from the germline V gene are SGHVS and FQNEAQ. With 4 bases clipped from V and 0 bases from J, the junction kept 4 bases outside the gene matches. The CDR3 extends over 16 amino acids. The CDR3 bases are TGTGCCAGCAGCTCCGGACAGGGGCCTAGCAATCAGCCCCAGCATTTT. Translation gives CASSSGQGPSNQPQHF.